This passage covers 24 T cell receptor beta chains from one sample sequenced in a study of blood T cells in healthy people across ages. Primed by a sample-barcoded 5' primer and a J-beta primer mix, a second PCR proceeded for 7 to 11 cycles. TCRdb re-derived calls from the 5' RACE reads in MiXCR, one entry per CDR3 protein. Here the sample spans approximately 940,000 distinct CDR3 sequences, 48% being singletons. Sequenced sample: blood. The receptors were sampled from a man in his thirties or forties in good health.

The chain recombines TRBV19 with TRBJ1-6; D is possibly TRBD1 (5 bases). Germline V gene sequence: CDR1 LNHDA, CDR2 SQIVND (reference sequence). This CDR3 spans 15 amino acids. The V end lost 3 bases, the J end lost 7 bases, and 13 bases lay between the germline ends. The CDR3, as DNA: TGTGCCAGTAGTATTCCGGGGGTCGGGAATTCACCCCTCCACTTT. Encoded protein: CASSIPGVGNSPLHF.

This clonotype was counted between two and nine times. The chain is built from TRBV5-1 and TRBJ2-5; D gene unclear. Germline CDR1 and CDR2: SGHRS and YFSETQ. V lost 4 bases and J lost 5, with 15 bases in between. This CDR3 spans 14 amino acids. The CDR3 sequence: CASSLGMAAETQYF. In DNA form, the CDR3 reads TGCGCCAGCAGCCTTGGAATGGCAGCGGAGACCCAGTACTTC.

This clonotype was recorded only once. The rearrangement joins TRBV5-1 to TRBJ2-7; D may be TRBD2 (6 bases). This CDR3 region has 13 residues. V gave up 4 bases and J gave up 5 bases, with 13 bases separating them. From germline, CDR1 is SGHRS and CDR2 YFSETQ. The CDR3 nucleotides are TGCGCCAGCAGCCCTATGGGGGGAAACGAGCAGTACTTC. Its translation is CASSPMGGNEQYF.

In regard to this clonotype: It is likely a read error, because the conserved phenylalanine at the end of the CDR3 is missing. The chain carries TRBV10-3 and TRBJ1-2, with a possible D match to TRBD1 (6 bases). Germline assignment: CDR1 ENHRY and CDR2 SYGVKD. This CDR3 comprises 16 residues. V lost 4 bases to trimming and J lost 6 bases, with 21 bases between them. The CDR3 region has the DNA TGTGCCATCAGTGGGGCGAACTCGGCGGGGGGCAATGGCTACACCTCC. Translating gives CAISGANSAGGNGYTS.

Ten or more counts support this clonotype. The chain uses TRBV6-1 and TRBJ1-5; D ambiguous. The CDR3 contains 13 residues. Germline lookup yields CDR1 MNHNS and CDR2 SASEGT. The germline V and J ends were trimmed by 3 bases and 5 bases, with 8 bases remaining between them. The CDR3 DNA is TGTGCCAGCAGTGAGCTTGGCCATCAGCCCCAGCATTTT. Translation gives CASSELGHQPQHF.

A few counts support this clonotype. The chain uses TRBV4-1 and TRBJ2-1; 10 nucleotides match TRBD2. The CDR3 spans 18 residues. Trimming cost V 4 bases and J 4 bases; bases outside gene matches: 13. CDR1 is MGHRA, CDR2 YSYEKL, per germline. The CDR3 protein is CASSRQPQTSGPYNEQFF. The CDR3 DNA reads TGCGCCAGCAGCCGCCAGCCCCAGACTAGCGGGCCATACAATGAGCAGTTCTTC.

The chain joins TRBV4-2 to TRBJ1-1; a weak D match, TRBD1 (5 bases). Germline V lookup: CDR1 LGHNA, CDR2 YNFKEQ. Between the trimmed V and J ends, which lost 4 bases and 1 base, there was a span of 10 bases. The CDR3 sequence is 14 residues long. The CDR3 DNA reads TGTGCCAGCAGCCTCGCGGACACGAACACTGAAGCTTTCTTT. Translated, it gives CASSLADTNTEAFF.

This chain uses TRBV5-1 with TRBJ2-3; 8 nucleotides agree with TRBD1. CDR1 and CDR2 (germline): SGHRS, YFSETQ. The J segment lost 5 bases and the V segment lost 4 bases, leaving 9 bases of the junction unmatched. The CDR3 contains 15 residues. Here the CDR3 reads CASSVGQGGGDTQYF. The CDR3 nucleotides read TGCGCCAGCAGCGTCGGACAGGGAGGAGGAGATACGCAGTATTTT.

V is TRBV20-1 and J is TRBJ2-1, with a weak D call TRBD2 (6 bases). Deletions cut 0 bases from V and 0 bases from J, with 9 bases between. This CDR3 has 15 residues. Germline CDR1 is DFQATT and CDR2 is SNEGSKA (reference sequence). The CDR3 protein is CSARERGYSYNEQFF. The CDR3 bases are TGCAGTGCTAGAGAGCGGGGATACTCCTACAATGAGCAGTTCTTC.

In this sample, this clonotype turned up many times. The genes are TRBV4-3 and TRBJ2-6; D is possibly TRBD1 (6 bases). The length of the CDR3 is 16 residues. The V gene's germline CDR1 is LGHNA and CDR2 YSLEER. Trimming removed 0 bases from V and 4 bases from J, with 10 bases in between. The CDR3 region is CASSQESGTGANVLTF. DNA of the CDR3: TGCGCCAGCAGCCAAGAGTCCGGGACAGGGGCCAACGTCCTGACTTTC.

This clonotype was observed a few times. This chain links TRBV5-1 with TRBJ2-7; 7 bases fit TRBD1. This CDR3 contains 13 residues. V trimming: 4 bases; J trimming: 2 bases; junction bases outside the gene matches: 3. The V gene's germline CDR1 is SGHRS and CDR2 YFSETQ. This CDR3 reads CASSKGQTYEQYF. The CDR3 region has the DNA TGCGCCAGCAGCAAGGGACAGACCTACGAGCAGTACTTC.

This clonotype has more than one count but fewer than ten. The genes are TRBV28 and TRBJ1-1, with D uncertain. V was pared by 6 bases and J by 5 bases, with 10 bases between. The germline gives CDR1 MDHEN, CDR2 SYDVKM. This CDR3 region has 12 residues. CDR3 DNA: TGTGCCAGCAGCCGTACAAGGACTGAAGCTTTCTTT. This encodes CASSRTRTEAFF.

V gene TRBV9 combines with J gene TRBJ2-1, with TRBD1 matching over 7 bases. This CDR3 comprises 15 residues. Germline CDR1 and CDR2: SGDLS and YYNGEE. Trimming removed 0 bases from V and 4 bases from J; junction bases left unmatched: 4. CDR3 protein: CASSVVGGDYNEQFF. CDR3 coding DNA: TGTGCCAGCAGCGTAGTAGGGGGCGATTACAATGAGCAGTTCTTC.

The chain combines TRBV3-1 with TRBJ2-1, with unresolved D. CDR3 size: 17 residues. Trimming shortened V by 4 bases and J by 4 bases, and 20 bases separated the two germline ends. CDR1 LGHDT and CDR2 YNNKEL come from the germline V gene (reference sequence). Written as DNA, the CDR3 is TGTGCCAGCAGCCCCCCACTTGCGCATTCCCTATACAATGAGCAGTTCTTC. Its protein product is CASSPPLAHSLYNEQFF.

The chain links TRBV27 to TRBJ2-1; 9 bases agree with TRBD2. The CDR3 runs 12 residues. Germline CDR1 reads MNHEY; CDR2 reads SMNVEV (reference sequence). Losses at the gene ends were 7 bases for V and 12 bases for J; bases not matched to a gene: 7. The CDR3 DNA reads TGTGCCAGCAATCGAGCGGGGGGTGGGCAGTTCTTC. Translated, it gives CASNRAGGGQFF.

The J gene is TRBJ2-1, the V gene TRBV29-1; TRBD1 matches 7 bases. The V gene end was trimmed by 4 bases and the J gene end by 3 bases; junction bases not matched to a gene: 3. Per the germline V gene, CDR1 is SQVTM and CDR2 is ANQGSEA. The CDR3 contains 13 residues. The CDR3, as DNA: TGCAGCGTTGGAGGGGGCCTCTACAATGAGCAGTTCTTC. Encoded protein: CSVGGGLYNEQFF.

This chain links TRBV7-2 with TRBJ2-7; TRBD1 matches at 7 bases. With 5 bases clipped from V and 0 bases from J, the junction kept 4 bases outside the gene matches. The germline V gene encodes CDR1 SGHTA and CDR2 FQGNSA. The CDR3 totals 14 residues. The chain's CDR3 is CASSVQGSSYEQYF. The CDR3 bases are TGTGCCAGCAGCGTACAGGGGAGCTCCTACGAGCAGTACTTC.

As for this clonotype: A much larger clone sits a single nucleotide away, making a read error possible. DNA for the CDR3: TGCGCCAGCAGTCTCGGGGAGGGGAGCATTCAGTACTTC. Encoded protein: CASSLGEGSIQYF. V usage is TRBV4-1 and J usage is TRBJ2-4; 7 bases match TRBD2. With 6 bases clipped from V and 9 bases from J, the junction kept 8 bases outside the gene matches. The CDR3 sequence is 13 residues long. CDR1 MGHRA and CDR2 YSYEKL come from the germline V gene.

This clonotype appeared a few times. The J gene is TRBJ2-2, the V gene TRBV5-1, with a weak D call TRBD1 (5 bases). CDR3 size: 16 residues. Deletions cut 5 bases from V and 6 bases from J, with 20 bases between. CDR1 and CDR2 from the germline V gene are SGHRS and YFSETQ. The CDR3 reads CASSRSREVVSGELFF. CDR3 DNA sequence: TGCGCCAGCAGTCGAAGCAGGGAAGTCGTGTCCGGGGAGCTGTTTTTT.

The CDR3 protein is CSVKSGTMNTEAFF. CDR3 sequence (DNA): TGCAGCGTCAAAAGCGGGACCATGAACACTGAAGCTTTCTTT. J is TRBJ1-1 and V is TRBV29-1, with D possibly TRBD1 on 5 matching bases. CDR1 is SQVTM, CDR2 ANQGSEA, per germline. The CDR3 has 14 residues. Trimming shortened V by 6 bases and J by 0 bases, and 14 bases separated the two germline ends.

V gene TRBV7-2 combines with J gene TRBJ2-3; D is ambiguous. Trimming took 0 bases from V and 7 from J, leaving 11 bases between them. Germline V CDR1 and CDR2: SGHTA, FQGNSA. The CDR3 sequence is 14 residues long. The DNA for the CDR3 is TGTGCCAGCAGCTTAGCGGCAGTTTCGCATACGCAGTATTTT. Translating it yields CASSLAAVSHTQYF.

Concerning this clonotype itself: Germline and junction disagree at one end, which may indicate a read error. The chain joins TRBV7-2 to TRBJ2-5; unclear D gene. Germline CDR1 and CDR2: SGHTA and FQGNSA. The CDR3 length is 13 residues. The DNA for the CDR3 is TGTGCCAGCAGCTTCTCACGGCAAGAGGCCCAGTACTTC. Residues: CASSFSRQEAQYF.

The chain is built from TRBV2 and TRBJ2-3; 8 nucleotides agree with TRBD1. CDR3 size: 17 residues. Germline CDR1 reads SNHLY; CDR2 reads FYNNEI. The V segment lost 2 bases and the J segment 2 bases; nucleotides outside the gene matches: 9. This chain's CDR3 is CASSEQGAGINTDTQYF. The CDR3 coding sequence is TGTGCCAGCAGTGAACAGGGGGCCGGCATAAACACAGATACGCAGTATTTT.

The genes are TRBV4-3 and TRBJ2-3, with TRBD1 identical over 7 bases. The CDR3 sequence is 16 residues long. The V gene end was trimmed by 1 base and the J gene end by 1 base; junction bases not matched to a gene: 5. The germline gives CDR1 LGHNA, CDR2 YSLEER. The CDR3 DNA is TGCGCCAGCAGCCAAGGACAGGGTTATCGCACAGATACGCAGTATTTT. It yields the protein CASSQGQGYRTDTQYF.